This record looks at one TCR beta chain sequence and its context. The target antigen is unknown. Researchers reported that TCR beta cDNA libraries carried unique molecular identifiers. TCRdb processed the PCR reads anew with MiXCR; each CDR3 protein has one entry. The table lists roughly 870,000 distinct CDR3 sequences, 53% of them singletons. The sample originates from a study of post-analysis software for immune sequencing data. The study, taken as a whole, reports: The five TRBV segments detected at higher frequency in patients than in controls included TRBV5-6, TRBV5-1 and TRBV20-1.

The length of the CDR3 is 15 residues. V shed 0 bases and J 4 bases; nucleotides not matched to a gene: 3. Looked up from germline, CDR1 is DFQATT and CDR2 is SNEGSKA (reference sequence). The V gene is TRBV20-1, the J gene TRBJ2-1; TRBD2 aligns across 10 bases. Sequencing was carried out using blood. This TCR was recovered from a girl between 10 and 17 years old with multiple sclerosis. The CDR3 spells CSARELAGRYNEQFF. The CDR3 DNA follows: TGCAGTGCTAGAGAACTAGCGGGACGATACAATGAGCAGTTCTTC.